This TCR beta chain came from a study of metastatic and nonmetastatic thyroid tumors. Study-level background: Patients with malignant and benign thyroid disease provided blood and tumor or nodule tissue, whose repertoires were compared.

Study-wide points: Reportedly, malignant thyroid tumors had significantly higher TCR beta diversity than benign nodules, in blood and tumor.

This clone was detected only once. Its antigen is unknown. Thyroid surgery was preceded by no treatment in any patient. Original handling: Across clinicopathological groups, CDR3 differences served as the basis for building a distant-metastasis classifier for papillary thyroid cancer. TCRdb recomputed clones from the PCR reads via MiXCR. The V and J calls were determined by TCRdb, not by the authors. Among 4,000 to 6,000 clones listed, 25% to 35% were seen once. V lost 0 bases and J lost 1, with 10 bases in between. The CDR3 is 15 residues long. The germline V gene encodes CDR1 DFQATT and CDR2 SNEGSKA (reference sequence).

The receptor's source is a female donor with papillary thyroid cancer or a benign thyroid nodule (not recorded which). Some clones in this sample may be carry-over from other donors' samples. Sequences were obtained from adjacent normal tissue. This chain connects TRBV20-1 to TRBJ1-3; perhaps TRBD1 as D (5 bases). The CDR3 DNA reads as TGCAGTGCTAGAGATCGTAGGGGATCTGGAAACACCATATATTTT. Amino acid sequence: CSARDRRGSGNTIYF.